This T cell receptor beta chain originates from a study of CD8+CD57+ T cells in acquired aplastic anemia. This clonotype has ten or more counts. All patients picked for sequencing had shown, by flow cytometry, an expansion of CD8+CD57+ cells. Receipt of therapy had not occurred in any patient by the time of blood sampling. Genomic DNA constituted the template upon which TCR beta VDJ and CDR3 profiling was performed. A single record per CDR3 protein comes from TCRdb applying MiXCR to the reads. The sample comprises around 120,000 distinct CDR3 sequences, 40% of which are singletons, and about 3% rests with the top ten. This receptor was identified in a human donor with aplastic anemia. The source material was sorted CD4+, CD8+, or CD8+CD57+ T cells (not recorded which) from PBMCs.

CDR3 in amino acids: CASKSMNTEAFF. The CDR3 coding sequence is TGCGCCAGCAAGTCGATGAACACTGAAGCTTTCTTT. This chain links TRBV4-1 with TRBJ1-1; D not certain. Looked up from germline, CDR1 is MGHRA and CDR2 is YSYEKL. With 7 bases removed from V and 0 bases from J, the gap between germline ends came to 6 bases. This CDR3 is 12 amino acids long.